This is a list of T cell receptor beta chains from one sample in a study of technical replicates of blood from a few donors. Clones were sequenced by immunoSEQ multiplex PCR, and TCRdb holds only the in-frame ones, with some missing. Here the sample spans about 69,000 clones, around nine tenths being singletons. The sequencing input was PBMCs. The receptors originated from a human donor in good health. Some clones in this sample may be carry-over from other donors' samples. Each CDR3 is given with its conserved first and last residue. The D gene is left open where the match is weak. Size values are once, few and many counts, or a class for expanded clones, and some rows have none.

abundance	len	d_gene	v_gene	j_gene	CDR3nt	CDR3aa
once	16	TRBD1	TRBV4-3	TRBJ2-7	TGCGCCAGCAGCCAGGGGACCGGGACAGGGAGGATCGAGCAGTACTTC	CASSQGTGTGRIEQYF
NA	16	TRBD2	TRBV7-9	TRBJ2-3	TGTGCCAGCAGCCCCCGCGGGGGTACTAGCACAGATACGCAGTATTTT	CASSPRGGTSTDTQYF
NA	14	NA	TRBV11-3	TRBJ1-1	TGTGCCAGCAGTCCTCGGCAGGGGAACACTGAAGCTTTCTTT	CASSPRQGNTEAFF
NA	13	NA	TRBV30	TRBJ1-2	TGTGCCTGGACCCGAGGCAGGGCCGATGGCTACACCTTC	CAWTRGRADGYTF
NA	13	TRBD1	TRBV7-8	TRBJ2-3	TGTGCCAGCAGCTTATACAGGGGGACGGGGCAGTATTTT	CASSLYRGTGQYF
once	15	NA	TRBV4-1	TRBJ2-3	TGCGCCAGCAGCCAAGTTGTAGTGAGCACAGATACGCAGTATTTT	CASSQVVVSTDTQYF
NA	15	TRBD2	TRBV11-2	TRBJ2-1	TGTGCCAGCAGCTTTGCTCTAGCGGGAGGGAATGAGCAGTTCTTC	CASSFALAGGNEQFF
NA	15	NA	TRBV5-1	TRBJ1-1	TGCGCCAGCAGCCTAGGGGGTTCTATGCACACTGAAGCTTTCTTT	CASSLGGSMHTEAFF
NA	13	NA	TRBV9	TRBJ1-2	TGTGCCAGCAGCACCCAGGACGGGAATGGCTACACCTTC	CASSTQDGNGYTF
NA	16	NA	TRBV19	TRBJ2-6	TGTGCCAGTAGTGCACTACAGGGAGCTGGGGCCAACGTCCTGACTTTC	CASSALQGAGANVLTF
NA	14	NA	TRBV6-5	TRBJ1-6	TGTGCCAGCAGTTACTCCACGGGGGGCTCACCCCTCCACTTT	CASSYSTGGSPLHF
NA	16	TRBD1	TRBV4-3	TRBJ2-2	TGCGCCAGCAGCCAGTTGGACAGGGGAGGAACCGGGGAGCTGTTTTTT	CASSQLDRGGTGELFF
NA	13	NA	TRBV28	TRBJ1-4	TGTGCCAGCAGTTCTTCAACTAATGAAAAACTGTTTTTT	CASSSSTNEKLFF
NA	16	TRBD2	TRBV12-5	TRBJ2-1	TGTGCTAGTGGTTTGGTAGCCGGACTAGCGGACAATGAGCAGTTCTTC	CASGLVAGLADNEQFF
NA	13	TRBD1	TRBV19	TRBJ1-5	TGTGCCAGTACGGACAGGGGCAATCAGCCCCAGCATTTT	CASTDRGNQPQHF
NA	14	TRBD2	TRBV6-5	TRBJ2-7	TGTGCCAGCAGCGTCGGGGGGGTGGGGTACGAGCAGTACTTC	CASSVGGVGYEQYF
once	14	TRBD2	TRBV6-1	TRBJ2-7	TGTGCCAGCAGTGCAGGACTAGCTTTCTACGAGCAGTACTTC	CASSAGLAFYEQYF
many	14	NA	TRBV19	TRBJ2-7	TGTGCCAGTAGTACCGGACTACCCGGGGGGCAGCAGTACTTC	CASSTGLPGGQQYF
NA	13	NA	TRBV19	TRBJ2-1	TGTGCCAGTAGTATAGGGCTAGCCAATGAGCAGTTCTTC	CASSIGLANEQFF
NA	13	NA	TRBV7-3	TRBJ2-2	TGTGCCAGCAGCCTCCAGGGTTCCGGGGAGCTGTTTTTT	CASSLQGSGELFF
NA	16	NA	TRBV9	TRBJ1-1	TGTGCCAGCAGCGGGGGGCTCAGGGGAGTGTACACTGAAGCTTTCTTT	CASSGGLRGVYTEAFF
NA	14	NA	TRBV7-3	TRBJ2-3	TGTGCCAGCAGCTTAAATACAGGGCCAGATACGCAGTATTTT	CASSLNTGPDTQYF
NA	15	NA	TRBV7-9	TRBJ1-1	TGTGCCAGCAGCTTAGGAGACGGGGTAAGTCGCGAAGCTTTCTTT	CASSLGDGVSREAFF
NA	13	NA	TRBV12-2	TRBJ2-7	TGTGCAAGTCGCTCCCCCTCGGGGGGAGGGCAGTACTTC	CASRSPSGGGQYF
NA	16	TRBD2	TRBV29-1	TRBJ2-1	TGCAGCGTTCTGACGAGACTAGCGGACTCCTACAATGAGCAGTTCTTC	CSVLTRLADSYNEQFF
NA	14	TRBD2	TRBV5-4	TRBJ2-1	TGTGCCAGCAGCTTCGCTAGCGGGAGAAAGGAGCAGTTCTTC	CASSFASGRKEQFF
NA	16	TRBD2	TRBV30	TRBJ2-2	TGTGCCTGGAGTGGGACTAGCGGGAGGGCCCCCGGGGAGCTGTTTTTT	CAWSGTSGRAPGELFF
NA	13	TRBD2	TRBV6-5	TRBJ2-1	TGTGCCAGCAGCCAAGCGGGAGGACATCCCCAGTTCTTC	CASSQAGGHPQFF
NA	12	NA	TRBV11-1	TRBJ2-5	TGTGCCAGCAGCTTAGCTAGAGAGACCCAGTACTTC	CASSLARETQYF
NA	15	TRBD2	TRBV4-2	TRBJ2-1	TGTGCCAGCAGCCCGGGACTAGCGGAGTACAATGAGCAGTTCTTC	CASSPGLAEYNEQFF
NA	13	NA	TRBV7-8	TRBJ2-7	TGTGCCAGCAGCTACCGAACGGGTCTCGAGCAGTACTTC	CASSYRTGLEQYF
NA	14	TRBD1	TRBV7-9	TRBJ2-2	TGTGCCAGCAGCTCCTTGACAGGGTCCGGGGAGCTGTTTTTT	CASSSLTGSGELFF
NA	12	NA	TRBV11-2	TRBJ2-7	TGTGCCAGCAGTTCCGACACTCTCGAGCAGTACTTC	CASSSDTLEQYF
NA	13	NA	TRBV4-1	TRBJ2-1	TGCGCCAGCAGCCAAGAAGCCCGTCATGAGCAGTTCTTC	CASSQEARHEQFF
NA	17	NA	TRBV18	TRBJ2-4	TGTGCCAGCGCCCCTCCTCGGGACTTACGGCGTCAGAGCATTCAGTACTTC	CASAPPRDLRRQSIQYF
many	15	TRBD2	TRBV7-9	TRBJ2-1	TGTGCCAGCAGCTCAGCACTAGCGACCTACAATGAGCAGTTCTTC	CASSSALATYNEQFF
NA	15	TRBD2	TRBV13	TRBJ2-2	TGTGCCAGCAGTCCTAGCGGGGGGGGCACCGGGGAGCTGTTTTTT	CASSPSGGGTGELFF
few	16	TRBD2	TRBV5-4	TRBJ2-1	TGTGCCAGCAGCTTGGCCAGAGGGAGGGCGAGTAATGAGCAGTTCTTC	CASSLARGRASNEQFF
NA	12	NA	TRBV5-6	TRBJ2-1	TGTGCCAGCAGCTTGGTAGCCTATGAGCAGTTCTTC	CASSLVAYEQFF
NA	15	NA	TRBV7-6	TRBJ2-3	TGTGCCAGCAGCCTCGATCCAGGGAGCACAGATACGCAGTATTTT	CASSLDPGSTDTQYF
NA	16	TRBD1	TRBV30	TRBJ1-6	TGTGCCTGGAGAACAGGGGGTACCCTGAATAATTCACCCCTCCACTTT	CAWRTGGTLNNSPLHF
NA	12	NA	TRBV6-5	TRBJ1-6	TGTGCCAGCAGTTTCGGGAATTCACCCCTCCACTTT	CASSFGNSPLHF
NA	15	NA	TRBV7-2	TRBJ2-3	TGTGCCAGCAGCTTTATGGGCAGTCCCACAGATACGCAGTATTTT	CASSFMGSPTDTQYF
once	15	NA	TRBV9	TRBJ2-3	TGTGCCAGCACCTATCGGGCTAGCGGCACAGATACGCAGTATTTT	CASTYRASGTDTQYF
NA	15	NA	TRBV5-1	TRBJ2-7	TGCGCCAGCAGCAACAGAACAGGCTCCTCGAACGAGCAGTACTTC	CASSNRTGSSNEQYF
NA	16	NA	TRBV5-6	TRBJ1-6	TGTGCCAGCAGCTTGGGTTCAGGGTTCGGTAATTCACCCCTCCACTTT	CASSLGSGFGNSPLHF
NA	12	NA	TRBV10-2	TRBJ2-1	TGCGCCAGCTCCGGGAGCTACAATGAGCAGTTCTTC	CASSGSYNEQFF